The TCR beta chain under discussion was sequenced for a study of cytomegalovirus exposure and HLA in healthy donors. General study results and limits: With later analysis, a missense DCLRE1C variant became linked to TCR beta V- and J-gene trimming.

PCR employed 60 Vbeta and 13 Jbeta primers. Assay used: immunoSEQ multiplex PCR; TCRdb lists only in-frame clones, some missing. The sample records about 180,000 clones, roughly 80% being singletons. Nominally healthy donors provided the samples, though records likely missed some immune exposures. The CDR3 is 14 residues long. The V segment lost 4 bases and the J segment 4 bases; nucleotides outside the gene matches: 6. Germline CDR1 and CDR2: SNHLY and FYNNEI. To note about this clone: Antigen specificity is unknown.

The sequenced sample consisted of PBMCs. The sequence was obtained from a male donor in good health and CMV-seronegative. This chain connects TRBV2 to TRBJ1-1; 7 bases are a match to TRBD1. CDR3 DNA sequence: TGTGCCAGCAGTGGACAGGGTGTCGGCACTGAAGCTTTCTTT. Its protein is CASSGQGVGTEAFF.